This T cell receptor beta chain is from a study of CD8 T cell repertoires and HIV-1 epitope variants. This clone has just one count. Its antigen is unknown. The assay was immunoSEQ multiplex PCR, and TCRdb's table has in-frame clones only and misses some. The table includes almost 4,500 clones, 68% detected once. V lost 0 bases and J 9 bases, leaving 10 bases between the germline ends. The CDR3 covers 14 residues. Germline V gene sequence: CDR1 SGHDT, CDR2 YYEEEE. Specimen: cultured CD8+ T cells derived from PBMCs. The receptor was isolated from a male donor with HIV. The chain employs TRBV5-6 and TRBJ1-6; D is undetermined. This CDR3 is CASSLEVSSSPLHF. DNA for the CDR3: TGTGCCAGCAGCTTGGAGGTGTCGAGTTCACCCCTCCACTTT.